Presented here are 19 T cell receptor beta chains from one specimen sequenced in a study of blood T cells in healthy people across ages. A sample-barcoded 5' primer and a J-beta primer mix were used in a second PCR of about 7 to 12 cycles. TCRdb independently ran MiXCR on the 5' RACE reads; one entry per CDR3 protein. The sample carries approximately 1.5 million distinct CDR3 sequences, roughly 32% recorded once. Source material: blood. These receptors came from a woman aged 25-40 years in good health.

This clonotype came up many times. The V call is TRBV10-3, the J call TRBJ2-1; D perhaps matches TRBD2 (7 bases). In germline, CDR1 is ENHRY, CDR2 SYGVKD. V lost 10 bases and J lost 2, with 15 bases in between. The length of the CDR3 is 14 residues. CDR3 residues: CATQRGGTYNEQFF. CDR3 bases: TGTGCCACCCAAAGGGGGGGAACCTACAATGAGCAGTTCTTC.

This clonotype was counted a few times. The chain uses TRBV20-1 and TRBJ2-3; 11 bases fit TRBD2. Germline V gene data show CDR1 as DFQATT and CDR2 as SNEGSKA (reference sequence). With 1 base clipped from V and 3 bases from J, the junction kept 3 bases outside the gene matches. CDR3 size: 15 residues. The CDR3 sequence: CSARGLAGLTDTQYF. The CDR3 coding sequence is TGCAGTGCTAGAGGACTAGCGGGGCTTACAGATACGCAGTATTTT.

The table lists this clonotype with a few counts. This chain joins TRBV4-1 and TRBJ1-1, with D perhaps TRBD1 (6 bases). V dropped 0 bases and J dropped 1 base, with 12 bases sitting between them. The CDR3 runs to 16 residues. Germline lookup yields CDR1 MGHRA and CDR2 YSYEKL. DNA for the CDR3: TGCGCCAGCAGCCAAGATGAGTACAGGGCGAACACTGAAGCTTTCTTT. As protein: CASSQDEYRANTEAFF.

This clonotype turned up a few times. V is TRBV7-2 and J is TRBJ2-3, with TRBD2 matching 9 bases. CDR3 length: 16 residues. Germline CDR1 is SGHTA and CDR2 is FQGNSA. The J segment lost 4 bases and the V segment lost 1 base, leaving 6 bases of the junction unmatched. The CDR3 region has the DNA TGTGCCAGCAGCTTAGTTGGCGGGGGGGGCGCAGATACGCAGTATTTT. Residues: CASSLVGGGGADTQYF.

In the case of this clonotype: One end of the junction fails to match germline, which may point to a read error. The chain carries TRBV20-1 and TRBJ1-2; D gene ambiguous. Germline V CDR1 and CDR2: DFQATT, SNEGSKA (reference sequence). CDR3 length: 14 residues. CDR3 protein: CSARGSDPMVGNTF. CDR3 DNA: TGCAGTGCTAGAGGGTCAGACCCCATGGTTGGCAACACCTTC.

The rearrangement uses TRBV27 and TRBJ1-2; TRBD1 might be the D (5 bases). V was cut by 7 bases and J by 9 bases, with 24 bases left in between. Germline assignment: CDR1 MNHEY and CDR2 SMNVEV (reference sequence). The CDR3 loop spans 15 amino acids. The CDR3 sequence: CASTSDRAGISRYTF. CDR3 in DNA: TGTGCCAGCACCTCGGATCGAGCAGGGATTAGTCGCTACACCTTC.

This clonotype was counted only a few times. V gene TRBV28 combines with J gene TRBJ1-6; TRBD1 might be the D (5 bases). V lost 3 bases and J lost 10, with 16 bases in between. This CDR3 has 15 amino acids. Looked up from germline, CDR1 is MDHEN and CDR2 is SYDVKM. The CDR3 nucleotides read TGTGCCAGCAGTTTCTCGGCCGGGGGGGGATCACCCCTCCACTTT. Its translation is CASSFSAGGGSPLHF.

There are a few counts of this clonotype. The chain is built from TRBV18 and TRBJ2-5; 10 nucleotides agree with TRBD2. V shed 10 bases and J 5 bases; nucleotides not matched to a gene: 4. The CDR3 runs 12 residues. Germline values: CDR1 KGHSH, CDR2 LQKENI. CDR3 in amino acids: CATGTSVETQYF. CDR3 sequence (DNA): TGTGCCACCGGGACTAGCGTGGAGACCCAGTACTTC.

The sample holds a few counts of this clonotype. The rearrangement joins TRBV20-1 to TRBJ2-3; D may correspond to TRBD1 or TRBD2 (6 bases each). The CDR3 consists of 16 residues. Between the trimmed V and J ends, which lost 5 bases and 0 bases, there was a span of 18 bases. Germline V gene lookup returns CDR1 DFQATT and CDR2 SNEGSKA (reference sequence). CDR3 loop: CSAPRGGSGSTDTQYF. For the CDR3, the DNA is TGCAGTGCTCCGAGAGGGGGTAGCGGTAGCACAGATACGCAGTATTTT.

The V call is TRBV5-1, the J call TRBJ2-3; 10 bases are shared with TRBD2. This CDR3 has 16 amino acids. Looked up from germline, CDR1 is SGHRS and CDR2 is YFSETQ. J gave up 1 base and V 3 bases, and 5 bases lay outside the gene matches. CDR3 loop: CASSSERGGGTDTQYF. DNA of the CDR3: TGCGCCAGCAGCTCCGAGCGGGGGGGAGGCACAGATACGCAGTATTTT.

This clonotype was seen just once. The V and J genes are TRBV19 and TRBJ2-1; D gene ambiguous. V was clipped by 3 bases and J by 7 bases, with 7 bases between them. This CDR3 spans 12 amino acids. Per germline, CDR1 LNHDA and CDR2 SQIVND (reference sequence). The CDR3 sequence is CASSITINEQFF. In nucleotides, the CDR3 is TGTGCCAGTAGTATTACAATTAATGAGCAGTTCTTC.

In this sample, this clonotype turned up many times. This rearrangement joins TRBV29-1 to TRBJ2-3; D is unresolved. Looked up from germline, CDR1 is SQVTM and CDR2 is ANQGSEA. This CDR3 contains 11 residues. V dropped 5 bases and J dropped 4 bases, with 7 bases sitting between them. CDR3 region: CSVKRPDTQYF. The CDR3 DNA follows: TGCAGCGTTAAAAGGCCAGATACGCAGTATTTT.

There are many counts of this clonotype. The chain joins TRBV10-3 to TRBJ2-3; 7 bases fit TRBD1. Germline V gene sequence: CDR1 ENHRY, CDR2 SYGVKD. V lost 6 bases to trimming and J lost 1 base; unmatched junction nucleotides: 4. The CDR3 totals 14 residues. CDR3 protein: CAIRRQGGTDTQYF. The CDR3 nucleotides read TGTGCCATCAGGAGACAGGGTGGCACAGATACGCAGTATTTT.

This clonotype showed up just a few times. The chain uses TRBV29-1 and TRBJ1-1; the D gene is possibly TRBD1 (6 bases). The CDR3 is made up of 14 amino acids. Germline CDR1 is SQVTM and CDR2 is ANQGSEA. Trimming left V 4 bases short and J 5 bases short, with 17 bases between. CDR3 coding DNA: TGCAGCGTTGTCCCCCAGGGGAAAGGAACTGAAGCTTTCTTT. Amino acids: CSVVPQGKGTEAFF.

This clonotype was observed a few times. Here the CDR3 reads CASSLASGSKYEQFF. The CDR3 nucleotides are TGTGCCAGCAGCTTGGCTAGCGGGAGCAAGTATGAGCAGTTCTTC. The V call is TRBV5-5, the J call TRBJ2-1; 10 positions agree with TRBD2. V was pared by 0 bases and J by 8 bases, with 5 bases of the junction left unmatched. CDR3 length equals 15 residues. CDR1 is SGHKS, CDR2 YYEKEE, per germline (reference sequence).

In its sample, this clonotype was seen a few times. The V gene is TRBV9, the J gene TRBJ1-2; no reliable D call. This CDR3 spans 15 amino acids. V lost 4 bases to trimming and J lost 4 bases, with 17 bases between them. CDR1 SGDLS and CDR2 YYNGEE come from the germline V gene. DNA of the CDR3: TGTGCCAGCAGCCCGACCCCCACCGCACTCTATGGCTACACCTTC. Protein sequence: CASSPTPTALYGYTF.

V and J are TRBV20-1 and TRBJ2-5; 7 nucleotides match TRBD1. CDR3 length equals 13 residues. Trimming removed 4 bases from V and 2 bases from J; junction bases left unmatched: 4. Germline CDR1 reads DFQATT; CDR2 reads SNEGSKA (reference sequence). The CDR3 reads CSATDRFQETQYF. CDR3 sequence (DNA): TGCAGTGCTACGGACAGGTTTCAAGAGACCCAGTACTTC.

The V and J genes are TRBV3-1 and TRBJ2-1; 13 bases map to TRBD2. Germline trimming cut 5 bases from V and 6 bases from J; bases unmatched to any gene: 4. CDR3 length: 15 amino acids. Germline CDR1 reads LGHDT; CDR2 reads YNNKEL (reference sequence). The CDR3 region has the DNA TGTGCCAGCAGCTCCCGGACTAGCGGGGGCAATGAGCAGTTCTTC. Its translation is CASSSRTSGGNEQFF.

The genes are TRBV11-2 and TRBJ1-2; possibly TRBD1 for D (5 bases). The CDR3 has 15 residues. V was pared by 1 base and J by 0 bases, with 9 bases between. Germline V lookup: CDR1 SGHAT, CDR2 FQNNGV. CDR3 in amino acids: CASSLGGATNYGYTF. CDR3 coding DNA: TGTGCCAGCAGCTTAGGAGGGGCGACTAACTATGGCTACACCTTC.